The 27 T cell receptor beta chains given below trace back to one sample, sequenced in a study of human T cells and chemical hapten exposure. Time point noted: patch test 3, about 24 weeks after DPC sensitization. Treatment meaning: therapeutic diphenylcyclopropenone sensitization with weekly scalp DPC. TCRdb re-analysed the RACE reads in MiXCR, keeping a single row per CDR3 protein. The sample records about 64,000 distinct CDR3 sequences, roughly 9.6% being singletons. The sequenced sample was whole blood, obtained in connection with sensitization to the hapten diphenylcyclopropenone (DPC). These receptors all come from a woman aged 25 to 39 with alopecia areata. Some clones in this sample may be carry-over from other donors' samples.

The CDR3 loop is CASSYGTGSEAFF. Written as DNA, the CDR3 is TGTGCCAGCAGTTATGGGACAGGGAGTGAAGCTTTCTTT. The V and J genes are TRBV6-6 and TRBJ1-1; 9 bases align to TRBD1. This CDR3 is built from 13 residues. Trimming at V came to 3 bases and at J to 7 bases, leaving 3 bases not matched to a gene. CDR1 and CDR2 (germline): MNHNY, SVGAGI (reference sequence).

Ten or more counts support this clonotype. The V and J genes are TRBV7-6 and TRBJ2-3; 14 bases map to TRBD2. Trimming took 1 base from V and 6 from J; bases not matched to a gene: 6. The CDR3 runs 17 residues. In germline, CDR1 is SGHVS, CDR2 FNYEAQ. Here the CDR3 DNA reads TGTGCCAGCAGCTTAGACCGAGGACTAGCGGGGGGCGATACGCAGTATTTT. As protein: CASSLDRGLAGGDTQYF. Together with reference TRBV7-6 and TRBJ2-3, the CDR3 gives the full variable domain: GAGVSQSPRYKVTKRGQDVALRCDPISGHVSLYWYRQALGQGPEFLTYFNYEAQQDKSGLPNDRFSAERPEGSISTLTIQRTEQRDSAMYRCASSLDRGLAGGDTQYFGPGTRLTVL.

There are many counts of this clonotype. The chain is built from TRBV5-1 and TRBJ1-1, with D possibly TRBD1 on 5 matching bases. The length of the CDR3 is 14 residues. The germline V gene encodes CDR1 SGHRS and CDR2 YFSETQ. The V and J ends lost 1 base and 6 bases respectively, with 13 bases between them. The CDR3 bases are TGCGCCAGCAGCTTGTACCAGGGTTCGCCTGAAGCTTTCTTT. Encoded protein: CASSLYQGSPEAFF.

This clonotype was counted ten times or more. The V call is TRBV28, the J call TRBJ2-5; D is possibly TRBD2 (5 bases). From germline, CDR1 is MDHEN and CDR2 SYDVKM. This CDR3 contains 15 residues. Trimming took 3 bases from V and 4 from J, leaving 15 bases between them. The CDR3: CASSLGFGVLETQYF. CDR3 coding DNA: TGTGCCAGCAGTTTGGGGTTCGGGGTCCTAGAGACCCAGTACTTC.

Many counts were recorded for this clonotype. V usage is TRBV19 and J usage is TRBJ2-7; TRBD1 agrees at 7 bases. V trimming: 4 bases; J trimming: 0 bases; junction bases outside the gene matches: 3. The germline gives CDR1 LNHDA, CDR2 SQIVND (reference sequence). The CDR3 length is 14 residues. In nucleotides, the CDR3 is TGTGCCAGTAGTACGGACAGGAGCTCCTACGAGCAGTACTTC. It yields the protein CASSTDRSSYEQYF.

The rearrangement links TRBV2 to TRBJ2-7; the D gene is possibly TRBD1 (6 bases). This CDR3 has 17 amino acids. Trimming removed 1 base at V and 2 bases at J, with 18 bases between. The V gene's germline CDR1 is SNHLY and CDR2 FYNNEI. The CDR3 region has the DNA TGTGCCAGCAGTGAAGGGGACACAGGGAAGAACCCCTACGAGCAGTACTTC. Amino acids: CASSEGDTGKNPYEQYF.

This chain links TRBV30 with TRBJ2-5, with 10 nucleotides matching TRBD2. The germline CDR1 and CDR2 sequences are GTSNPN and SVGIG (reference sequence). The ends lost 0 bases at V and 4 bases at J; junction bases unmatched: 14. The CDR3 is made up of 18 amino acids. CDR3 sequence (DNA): TGTGCCTGGAGTGTACATCTCATCCGGTTAGCGGGAGGAGAGACCCAGTACTTC. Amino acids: CAWSVHLIRLAGGETQYF. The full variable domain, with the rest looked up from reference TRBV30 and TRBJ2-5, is SQTIHQWPATLVQPVGSPLSLECTVEGTSNPNLYWYRQAAGRGLQLLFYSVGIGQISSEVPQNLSASRPQDRQFILSSKKLLLSDSGFYLCAWSVHLIRLAGGETQYFGPGTRLLVL.

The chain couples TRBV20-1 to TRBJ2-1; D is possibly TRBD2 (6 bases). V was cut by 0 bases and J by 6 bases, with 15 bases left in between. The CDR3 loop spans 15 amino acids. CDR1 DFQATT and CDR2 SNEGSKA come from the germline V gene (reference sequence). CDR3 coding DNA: TGCAGTGCTAGAGATCTACGGGAGAGAATCAATGAGCAGTTCTTC. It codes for CSARDLRERINEQFF.

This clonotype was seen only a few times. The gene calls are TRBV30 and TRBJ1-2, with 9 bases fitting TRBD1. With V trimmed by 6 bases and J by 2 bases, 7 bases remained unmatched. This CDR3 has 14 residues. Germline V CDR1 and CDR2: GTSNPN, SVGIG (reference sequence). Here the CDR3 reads CACSTGGANYGYTF. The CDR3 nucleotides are TGTGCCTGTTCGACAGGGGGAGCAAACTATGGCTACACCTTC.

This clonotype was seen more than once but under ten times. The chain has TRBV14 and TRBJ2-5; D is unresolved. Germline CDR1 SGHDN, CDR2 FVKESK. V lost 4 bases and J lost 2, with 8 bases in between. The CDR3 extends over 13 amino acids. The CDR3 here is CASSLNFQETQYF. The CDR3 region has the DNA TGTGCCAGCAGCCTCAACTTTCAAGAGACCCAGTACTTC. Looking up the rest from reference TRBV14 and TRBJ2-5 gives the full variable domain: EAGVTQFPSHSVIEKGQTVTLRCDPISGHDNLYWYRRVMGKEIKFLLHFVKESKQDESGMPNNRFLAERTGGTYSTLKVQPAELEDSGVYFCASSLNFQETQYFGPGTRLLVL.

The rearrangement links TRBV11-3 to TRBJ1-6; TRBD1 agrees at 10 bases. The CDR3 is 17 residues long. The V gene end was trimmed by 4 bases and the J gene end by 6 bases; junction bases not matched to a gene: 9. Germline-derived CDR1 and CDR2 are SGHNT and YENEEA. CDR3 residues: CASSSGQGKARNSPLHF. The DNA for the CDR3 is TGTGCCAGCAGCTCGGGACAGGGGAAAGCCCGTAATTCACCCCTCCACTTT.

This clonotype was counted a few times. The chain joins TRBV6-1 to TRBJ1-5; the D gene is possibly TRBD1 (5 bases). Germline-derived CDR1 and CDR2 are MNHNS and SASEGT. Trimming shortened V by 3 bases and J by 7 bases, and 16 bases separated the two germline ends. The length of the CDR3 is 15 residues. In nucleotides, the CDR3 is TGTGCCAGCAGTGAGCGTCCGGTCAGGGCACAGCCCCAGCATTTT. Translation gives CASSERPVRAQPQHF.

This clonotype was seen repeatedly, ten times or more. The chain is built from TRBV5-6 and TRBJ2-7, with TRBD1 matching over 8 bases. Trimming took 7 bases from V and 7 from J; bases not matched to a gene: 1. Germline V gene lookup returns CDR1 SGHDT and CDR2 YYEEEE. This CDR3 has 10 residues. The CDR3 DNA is TGTGCCAGCGGACAGGGAGAGCAGTACTTC. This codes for CASGQGEQYF.

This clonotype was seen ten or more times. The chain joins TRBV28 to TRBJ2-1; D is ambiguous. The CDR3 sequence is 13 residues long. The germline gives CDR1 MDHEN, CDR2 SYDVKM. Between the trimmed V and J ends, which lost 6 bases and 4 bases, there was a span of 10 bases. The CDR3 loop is CASRLGRYNEQFF. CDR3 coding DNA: TGTGCCAGCAGGTTAGGTCGGTACAATGAGCAGTTCTTC.

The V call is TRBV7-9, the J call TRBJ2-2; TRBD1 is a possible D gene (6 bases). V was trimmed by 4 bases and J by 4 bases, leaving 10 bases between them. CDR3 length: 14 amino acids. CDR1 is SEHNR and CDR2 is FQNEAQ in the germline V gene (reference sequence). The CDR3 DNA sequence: TGTGCCAGCAGCTGGACAGTTACCACCGGGGAGCTGTTTTTT. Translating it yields CASSWTVTTGELFF.

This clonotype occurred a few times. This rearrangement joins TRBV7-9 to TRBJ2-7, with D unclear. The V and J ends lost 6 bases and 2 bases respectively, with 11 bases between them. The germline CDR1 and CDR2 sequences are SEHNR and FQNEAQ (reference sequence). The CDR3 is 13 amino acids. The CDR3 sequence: CASSSYSTYEQYF. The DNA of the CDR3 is TGTGCCAGCAGTTCTTACTCTACCTACGAGCAGTACTTC.

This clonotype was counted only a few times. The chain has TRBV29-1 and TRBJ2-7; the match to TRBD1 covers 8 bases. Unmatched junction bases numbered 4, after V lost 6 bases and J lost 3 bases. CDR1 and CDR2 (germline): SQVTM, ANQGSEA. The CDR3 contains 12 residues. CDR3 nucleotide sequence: TGCAGCGTCGGACAGGGATTCTACGAGCAGTACTTC. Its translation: CSVGQGFYEQYF.

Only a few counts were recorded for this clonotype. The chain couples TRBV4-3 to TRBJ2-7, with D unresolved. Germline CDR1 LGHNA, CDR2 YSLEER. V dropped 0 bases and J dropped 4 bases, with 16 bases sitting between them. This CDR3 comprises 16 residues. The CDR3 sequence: CASSQDDGSAPYEQYF. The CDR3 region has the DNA TGCGCCAGCAGCCAAGATGACGGGTCCGCCCCTTACGAGCAGTACTTC.

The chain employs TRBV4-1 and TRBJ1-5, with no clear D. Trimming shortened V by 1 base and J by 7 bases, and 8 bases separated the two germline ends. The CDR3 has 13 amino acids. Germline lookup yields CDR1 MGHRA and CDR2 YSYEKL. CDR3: CASSQAASQPQHF. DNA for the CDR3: TGCGCCAGCAGCCAAGCCGCATCGCAGCCCCAGCATTTT.

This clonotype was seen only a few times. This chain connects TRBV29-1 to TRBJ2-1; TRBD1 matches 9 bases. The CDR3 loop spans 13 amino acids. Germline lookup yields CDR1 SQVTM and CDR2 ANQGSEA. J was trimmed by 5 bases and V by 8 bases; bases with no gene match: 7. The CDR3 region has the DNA TGCAGCACGGGGGGACAGGGCCACAATGAGCAGTTCTTC. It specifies CSTGGQGHNEQFF.

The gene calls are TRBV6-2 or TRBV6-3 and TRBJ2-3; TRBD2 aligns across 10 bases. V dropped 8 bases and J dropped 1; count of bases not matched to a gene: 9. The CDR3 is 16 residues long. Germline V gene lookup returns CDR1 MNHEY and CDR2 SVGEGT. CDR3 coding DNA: TGTGCCAGCTCACAGCGGGGGGGCCTTGGCACAGATACGCAGTATTTT. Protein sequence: CASSQRGGLGTDTQYF.

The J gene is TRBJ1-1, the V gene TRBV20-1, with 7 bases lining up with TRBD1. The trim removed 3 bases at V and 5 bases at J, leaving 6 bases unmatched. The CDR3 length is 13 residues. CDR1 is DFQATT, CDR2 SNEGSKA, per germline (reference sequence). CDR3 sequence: CSAREAGGTEAFF. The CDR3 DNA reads TGCAGTGCTAGGGAGGCAGGGGGAACTGAAGCTTTCTTT.

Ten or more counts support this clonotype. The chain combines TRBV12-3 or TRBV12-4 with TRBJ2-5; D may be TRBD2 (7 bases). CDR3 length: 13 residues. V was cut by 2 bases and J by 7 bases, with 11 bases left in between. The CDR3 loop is CASSLQGRGTQYF. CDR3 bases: TGTGCCAGCAGTTTACAGGGGAGGGGGACCCAGTACTTC.

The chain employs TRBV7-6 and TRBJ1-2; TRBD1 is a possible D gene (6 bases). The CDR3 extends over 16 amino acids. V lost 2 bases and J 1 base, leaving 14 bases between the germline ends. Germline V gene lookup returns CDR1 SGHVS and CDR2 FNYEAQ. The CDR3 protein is CASSLSGGPNNYGYTF. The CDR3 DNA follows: TGTGCCAGCAGCTTATCCGGGGGGCCCAATAACTATGGCTACACCTTC.

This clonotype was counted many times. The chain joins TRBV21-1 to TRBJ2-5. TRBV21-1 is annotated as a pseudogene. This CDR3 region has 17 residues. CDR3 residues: CASSKVITVNTGETQYF. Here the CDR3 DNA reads TGTGCCAGCAGCAAAGTTATAACAGTCAATACGGGAGAGACCCAGTACTTC.

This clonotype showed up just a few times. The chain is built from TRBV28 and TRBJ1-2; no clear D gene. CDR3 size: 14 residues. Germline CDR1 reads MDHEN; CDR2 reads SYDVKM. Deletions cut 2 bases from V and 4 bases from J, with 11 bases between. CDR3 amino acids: CASSLMGQRYGYTF. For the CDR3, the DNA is TGTGCCAGCAGTTTAATGGGTCAACGCTATGGCTACACCTTC.

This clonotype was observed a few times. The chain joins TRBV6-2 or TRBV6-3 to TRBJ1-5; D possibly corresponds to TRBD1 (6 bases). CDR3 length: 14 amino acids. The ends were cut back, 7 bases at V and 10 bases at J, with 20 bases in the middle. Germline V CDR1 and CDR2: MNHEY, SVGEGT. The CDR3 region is CASTSGTRGVPQHF. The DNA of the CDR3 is TGTGCCAGCACCTCCGGGACAAGGGGGGTTCCCCAGCATTTT.